This TCR beta chain derives from a study of T-cell reconstitution after alpha-beta-depleted transplantation in children. Study-level results: It was reported that alpha-beta T cells came from several hundred expanded graft clones (about two months after transplant).

Notes on this clonotype: Its specificity is unknown.

The CDR3 is made up of 15 amino acids. Trimming stripped 10 bases from V and 1 base from J, with 17 bases between. Germline CDR1 is ENHRY and CDR2 is SYGVKD. Molecular barcoding with unique molecular identifiers was used for the TCRbeta library. Via MiXCR, TCRdb re-called the PCR reads, giving one row per CDR3 protein. The sample contains about 980,000 distinct CDR3 sequences, about 29% of which appear only once. The gene calls are TRBV10-3 and TRBJ2-1; D perhaps matches TRBD2 (6 bases). This TCR was sampled from a boy in the first two years of life who had a stem cell transplant for SCID, so the T cells may come from the graft donor. Sequenced material: PBMCs, mostly from graft donor cells, taken 360 days after TCRalphabeta/CD19-depleted stem cell transplant. CDR3 nucleotide sequence: TGTGCCACCGGCGCGGGACTGGGGTCCTACAATGAGCAGTTCTTC. It is translated as CATGAGLGSYNEQFF.